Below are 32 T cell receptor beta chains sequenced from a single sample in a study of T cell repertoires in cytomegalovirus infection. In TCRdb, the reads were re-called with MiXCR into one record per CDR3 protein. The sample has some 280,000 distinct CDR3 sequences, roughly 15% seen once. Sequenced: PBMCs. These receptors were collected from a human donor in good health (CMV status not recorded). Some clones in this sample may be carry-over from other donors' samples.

The CDR3 spells CAWRSRDSTYEQYF. The DNA for the CDR3 is TGTGCCTGGAGGAGCCGGGACAGCACCTACGAGCAGTACTTC. This chain connects TRBV30 to TRBJ2-7, with 7 bases lining up with TRBD1. This CDR3 is built from 14 residues. Per germline, CDR1 GTSNPN and CDR2 SVGIG (reference sequence). Trimming at V came to 3 bases and at J to 2 bases, leaving 7 bases not matched to a gene.

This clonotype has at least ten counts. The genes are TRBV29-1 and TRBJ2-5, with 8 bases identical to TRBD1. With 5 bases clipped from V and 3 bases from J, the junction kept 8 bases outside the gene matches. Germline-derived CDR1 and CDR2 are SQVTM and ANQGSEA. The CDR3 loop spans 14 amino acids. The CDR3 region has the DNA TGCAGCGTTAGCGGCAGGGGGCTCAAAGAGACCCAGTACTTC. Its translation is CSVSGRGLKETQYF.

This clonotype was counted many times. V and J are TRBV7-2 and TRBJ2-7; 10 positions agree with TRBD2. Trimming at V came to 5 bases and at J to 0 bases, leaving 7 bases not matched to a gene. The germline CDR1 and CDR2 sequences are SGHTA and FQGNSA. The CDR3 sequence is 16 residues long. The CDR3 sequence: CASSGRTSGASYEQYF. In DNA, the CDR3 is TGTGCCAGCAGCGGTCGGACTAGCGGAGCCTCCTACGAGCAGTACTTC.

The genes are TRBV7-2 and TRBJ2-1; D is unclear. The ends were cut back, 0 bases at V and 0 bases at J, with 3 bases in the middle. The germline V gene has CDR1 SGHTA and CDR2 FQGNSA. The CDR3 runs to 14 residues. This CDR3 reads CASSLAHSYNEQFF. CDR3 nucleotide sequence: TGTGCCAGCAGCTTAGCGCACTCCTACAATGAGCAGTTCTTC.

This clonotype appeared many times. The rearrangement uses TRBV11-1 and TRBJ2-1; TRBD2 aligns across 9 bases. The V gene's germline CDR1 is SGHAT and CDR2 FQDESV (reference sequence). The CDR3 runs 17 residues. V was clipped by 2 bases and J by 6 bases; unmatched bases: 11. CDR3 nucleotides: TGTGCCAGCAGCTTAATGGCGGGGGGGCCATTGGCCAATGAGCAGTTCTTC. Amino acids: CASSLMAGGPLANEQFF.

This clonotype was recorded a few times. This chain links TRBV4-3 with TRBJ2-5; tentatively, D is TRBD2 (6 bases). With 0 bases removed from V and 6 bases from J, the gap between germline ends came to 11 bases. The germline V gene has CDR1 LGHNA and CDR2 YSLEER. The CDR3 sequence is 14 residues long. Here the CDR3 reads CASSQDREFQTQYF. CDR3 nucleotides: TGCGCCAGCAGCCAAGATCGGGAGTTCCAGACCCAGTACTTC.

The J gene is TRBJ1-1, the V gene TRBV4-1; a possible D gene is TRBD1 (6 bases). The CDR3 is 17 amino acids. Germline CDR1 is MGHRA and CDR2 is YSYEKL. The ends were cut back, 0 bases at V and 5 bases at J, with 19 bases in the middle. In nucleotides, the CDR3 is TGCGCCAGCAGCCAAGAAGGCAGGGGTGTTTCGGGGACTGAAGCTTTCTTT. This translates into CASSQEGRGVSGTEAFF.

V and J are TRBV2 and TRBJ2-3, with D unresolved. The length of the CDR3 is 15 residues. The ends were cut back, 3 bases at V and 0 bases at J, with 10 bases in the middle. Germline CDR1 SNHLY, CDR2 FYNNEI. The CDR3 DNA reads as TGTGCCAGCAGTGAGGTGATGGCTAGCACAGATACGCAGTATTTT. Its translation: CASSEVMASTDTQYF.

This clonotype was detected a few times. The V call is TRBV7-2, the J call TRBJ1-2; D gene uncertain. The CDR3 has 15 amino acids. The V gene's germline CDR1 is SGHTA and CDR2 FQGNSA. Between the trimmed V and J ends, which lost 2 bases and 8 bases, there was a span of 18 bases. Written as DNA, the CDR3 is TGTGCCAGCAGCTTACGCTACGACTCACACTCGGGCTACACCTTC. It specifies CASSLRYDSHSGYTF. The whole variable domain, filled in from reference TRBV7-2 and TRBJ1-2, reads GAGVSQSPSNKVTEKGKDVELRCDPISGHTALYWYRQSLGQGLEFLIYFQGNSAPDKSGLPSDRFSAERTGGSVSTLTIQRTQQEDSAVYLCASSLRYDSHSGYTFGSGTRLTVV.

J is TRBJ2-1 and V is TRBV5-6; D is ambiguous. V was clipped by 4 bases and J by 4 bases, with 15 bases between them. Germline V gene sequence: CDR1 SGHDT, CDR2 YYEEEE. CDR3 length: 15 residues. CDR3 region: CASSPELPEYNEQFF. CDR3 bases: TGTGCCAGCAGCCCAGAGTTACCCGAATACAATGAGCAGTTCTTC.

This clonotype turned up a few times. The CDR3 DNA is TGCAGTGCTAGAAGGCGGAAAGGGCAAGAGACCCAGTACTTC. Translation: CSARRRKGQETQYF. The V call is TRBV20-1, the J call TRBJ2-5; D unresolved. Looked up from germline, CDR1 is DFQATT and CDR2 is SNEGSKA (reference sequence). V was shortened by 2 bases and J by 2 bases, with 12 bases between the two germline ends. The length of the CDR3 is 14 residues.

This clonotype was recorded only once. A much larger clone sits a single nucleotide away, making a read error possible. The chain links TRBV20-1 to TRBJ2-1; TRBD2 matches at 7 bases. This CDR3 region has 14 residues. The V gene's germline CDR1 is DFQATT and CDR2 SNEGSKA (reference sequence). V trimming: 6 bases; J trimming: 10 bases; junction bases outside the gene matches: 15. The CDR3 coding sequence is TGCAGTGCGCAGACGACTAGCCGGGGAAAGGAGCAGTTCTTC. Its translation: CSAQTTSRGKEQFF.

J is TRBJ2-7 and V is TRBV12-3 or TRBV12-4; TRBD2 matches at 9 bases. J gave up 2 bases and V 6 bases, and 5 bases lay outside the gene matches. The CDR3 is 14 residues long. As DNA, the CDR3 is TGTGCCAGCAGCCCTAGCGGGGACACCTACGAGCAGTACTTC. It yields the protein CASSPSGDTYEQYF.

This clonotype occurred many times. The CDR3 DNA reads as TGTGCCAGCCTTCTGGTCCCAAGCTCCTACAATGAGCAGTTCTTC. Its translation: CASLLVPSSYNEQFF. The chain joins TRBV7-2 to TRBJ2-1; D remains ambiguous. From germline, CDR1 is SGHTA and CDR2 FQGNSA. The CDR3 contains 15 residues. V lost 8 bases, J lost 0 bases, and 14 bases lay in between.

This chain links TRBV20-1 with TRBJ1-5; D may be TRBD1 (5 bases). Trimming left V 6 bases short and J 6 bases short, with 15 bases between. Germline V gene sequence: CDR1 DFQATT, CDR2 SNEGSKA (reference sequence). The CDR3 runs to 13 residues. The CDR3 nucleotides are TGCAGTGCGGAGGGGACTTTCGTTCAGCCCCAGCATTTT. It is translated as CSAEGTFVQPQHF.

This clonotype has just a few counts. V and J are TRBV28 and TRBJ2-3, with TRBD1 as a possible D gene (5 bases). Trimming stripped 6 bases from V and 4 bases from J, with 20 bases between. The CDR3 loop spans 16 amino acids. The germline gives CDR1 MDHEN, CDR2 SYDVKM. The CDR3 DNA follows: TGTGCCAGCAGCCAAAGACAGCTCCGGGCTTCAGATACGCAGTATTTT. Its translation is CASSQRQLRASDTQYF.

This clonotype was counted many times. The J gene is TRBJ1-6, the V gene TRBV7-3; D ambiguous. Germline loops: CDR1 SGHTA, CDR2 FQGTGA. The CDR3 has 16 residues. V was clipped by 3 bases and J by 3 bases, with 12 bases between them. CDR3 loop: CASSFGPLSYNSPLHF. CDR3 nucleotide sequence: TGTGCCAGCAGCTTCGGTCCGTTAAGCTATAATTCACCCCTCCACTTT.

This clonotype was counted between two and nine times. Here the CDR3 reads CSAASPTRGVSYEQYF. The CDR3 DNA sequence: TGCAGTGCTGCTTCCCCAACGCGGGGCGTCTCCTACGAGCAGTACTTC. The chain uses TRBV20-1 and TRBJ2-7; D is perhaps TRBD2 (6 bases). Trimming left V 5 bases short and J 0 bases short, with 20 bases between. Germline lookup yields CDR1 DFQATT and CDR2 SNEGSKA (reference sequence). CDR3 length equals 16 residues.

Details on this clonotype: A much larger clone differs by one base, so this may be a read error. The CDR3 spells CASSYWNTEAFF. In DNA, the CDR3 is TGTGCCAGCAGTTACTGGAACACTGAAGCTTTCTTT. The chain employs TRBV6-8 and TRBJ1-1; D is unresolved. CDR1 is MNHGY, CDR2 SAAAGT, per germline. V was pared by 1 base and J by 1 base, with 1 base between. This CDR3 contains 12 residues.

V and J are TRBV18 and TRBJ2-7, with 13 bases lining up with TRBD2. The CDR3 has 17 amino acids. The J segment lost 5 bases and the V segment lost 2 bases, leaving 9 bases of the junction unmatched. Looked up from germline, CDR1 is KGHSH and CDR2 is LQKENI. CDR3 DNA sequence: TGTGCCAGCTCACCATATTATACCGGGACTAGCGGGAACGAGCAGTACTTC. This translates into CASSPYYTGTSGNEQYF.

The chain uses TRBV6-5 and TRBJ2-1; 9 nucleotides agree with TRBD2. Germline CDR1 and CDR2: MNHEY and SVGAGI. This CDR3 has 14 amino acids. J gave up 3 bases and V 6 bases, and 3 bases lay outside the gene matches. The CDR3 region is CASRAGGSYNEQFF. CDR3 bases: TGTGCCAGCAGGGCGGGGGGGAGCTACAATGAGCAGTTCTTC.

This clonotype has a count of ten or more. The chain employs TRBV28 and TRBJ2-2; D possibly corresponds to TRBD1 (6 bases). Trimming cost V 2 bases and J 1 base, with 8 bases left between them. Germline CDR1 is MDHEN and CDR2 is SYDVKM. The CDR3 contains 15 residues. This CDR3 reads CASSLGGWNTGELFF. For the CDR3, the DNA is TGTGCCAGCAGTTTAGGGGGCTGGAACACCGGGGAGCTGTTTTTT.

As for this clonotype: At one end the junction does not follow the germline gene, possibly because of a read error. DNA for the CDR3: TGTGCCAGCAGCGTAGCCGGGACGGTGAACACTGAAGCTTTGTTT. Translating gives CASSVAGTVNTEALF. This chain links TRBV9 with TRBJ1-1; perhaps TRBD1 as D (5 bases). Per the germline V gene, CDR1 is SGDLS and CDR2 is YYNGEE. The CDR3 has 15 residues.

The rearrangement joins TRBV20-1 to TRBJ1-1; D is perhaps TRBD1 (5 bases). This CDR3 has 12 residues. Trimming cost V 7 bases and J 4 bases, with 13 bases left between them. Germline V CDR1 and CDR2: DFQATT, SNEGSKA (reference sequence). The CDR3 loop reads CSVQGGLTEAFF. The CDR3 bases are TGCAGTGTTCAGGGTGGTCTCACTGAAGCTTTCTTT.

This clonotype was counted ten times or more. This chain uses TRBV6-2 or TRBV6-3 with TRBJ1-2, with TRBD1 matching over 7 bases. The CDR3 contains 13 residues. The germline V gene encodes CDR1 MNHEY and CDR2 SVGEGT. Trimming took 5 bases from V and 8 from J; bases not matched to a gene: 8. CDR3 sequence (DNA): TGTGCCAGCAGTGGTGAGGGGGCCTACGGCTACACCTTC. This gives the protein CASSGEGAYGYTF.

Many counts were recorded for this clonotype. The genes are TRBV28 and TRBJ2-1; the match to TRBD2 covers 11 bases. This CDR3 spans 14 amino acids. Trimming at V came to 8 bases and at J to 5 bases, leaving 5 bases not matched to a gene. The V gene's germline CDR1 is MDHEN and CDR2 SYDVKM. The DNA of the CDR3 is TGTGCCAGCGGACGACTAGCGGGGAACAATGAGCAGTTCTTC. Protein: CASGRLAGNNEQFF.

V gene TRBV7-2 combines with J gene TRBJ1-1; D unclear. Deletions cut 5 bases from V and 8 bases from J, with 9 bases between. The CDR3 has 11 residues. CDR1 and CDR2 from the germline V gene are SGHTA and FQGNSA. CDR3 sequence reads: CASSPRLEAFF. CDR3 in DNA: TGTGCCAGCAGCCCCCGACTAGAAGCTTTCTTT.

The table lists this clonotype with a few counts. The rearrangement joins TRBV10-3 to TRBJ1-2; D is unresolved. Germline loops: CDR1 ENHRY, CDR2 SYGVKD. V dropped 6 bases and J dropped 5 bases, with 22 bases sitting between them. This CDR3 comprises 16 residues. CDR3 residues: CAISRSSSDRDYGYTF. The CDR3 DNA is TGTGCCATCAGCCGCTCCTCCTCCGATCGGGATTATGGCTACACCTTC.

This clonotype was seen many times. CDR3 in DNA: TGTGCCAGCAGCCAGGACGAAAGGTATGAGCAGTTCTTC. Translated: CASSQDERYEQFF. The rearrangement joins TRBV6-6 to TRBJ2-1; unclear D gene. Looked up from germline, CDR1 is MNHNY and CDR2 is SVGAGI (reference sequence). Deletions cut 6 bases from V and 8 bases from J, with 14 bases between. The CDR3 length is 13 residues.

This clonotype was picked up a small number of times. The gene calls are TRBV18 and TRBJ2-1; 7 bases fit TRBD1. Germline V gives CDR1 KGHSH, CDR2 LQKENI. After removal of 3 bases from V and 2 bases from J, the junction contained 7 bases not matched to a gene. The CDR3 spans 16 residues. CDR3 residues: CASSPETGITYNEQFF. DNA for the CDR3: TGTGCCAGCTCACCCGAGACAGGGATCACCTACAATGAGCAGTTCTTC.

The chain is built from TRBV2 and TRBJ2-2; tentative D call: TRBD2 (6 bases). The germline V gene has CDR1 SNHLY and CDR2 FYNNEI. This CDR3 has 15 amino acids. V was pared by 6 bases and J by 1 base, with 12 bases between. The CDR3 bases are TGTGCCAGCAGGGGGGGAGCCAGGAACACCGGGGAGCTGTTTTTT. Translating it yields CASRGGARNTGELFF.

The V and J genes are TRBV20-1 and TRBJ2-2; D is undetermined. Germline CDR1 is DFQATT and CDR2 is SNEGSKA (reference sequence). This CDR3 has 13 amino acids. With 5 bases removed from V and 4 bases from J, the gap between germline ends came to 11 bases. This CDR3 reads CSAEQSGTGELFF. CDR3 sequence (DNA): TGCAGTGCTGAGCAGTCGGGCACCGGGGAGCTGTTTTTT.